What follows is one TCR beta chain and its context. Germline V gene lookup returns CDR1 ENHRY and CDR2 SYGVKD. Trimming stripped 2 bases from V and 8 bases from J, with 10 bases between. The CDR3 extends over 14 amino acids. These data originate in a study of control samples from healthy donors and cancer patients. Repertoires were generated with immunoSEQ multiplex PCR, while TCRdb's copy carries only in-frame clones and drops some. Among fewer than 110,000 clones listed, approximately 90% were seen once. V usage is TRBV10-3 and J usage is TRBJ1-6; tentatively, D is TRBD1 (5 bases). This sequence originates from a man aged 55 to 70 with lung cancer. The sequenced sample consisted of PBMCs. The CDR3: CAISEGRQYSPLHF. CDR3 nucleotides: TGTGCCATCAGTGAGGGGCGACAGTATTCACCCCTCCACTTT.